This TCR beta chain was obtained from a study of long-term antiretroviral therapy in people with HIV. Germline loops: CDR1 MDHEN, CDR2 SYDVKM. The CDR3 covers 16 residues. V lost 4 bases, J lost 4 bases, and 19 bases lay in between. At survey level, the immunoSEQ assay was run in its v3.0 version. TCRdb's copy holds only in-frame clones and misses some; the assay was immunoSEQ multiplex PCR. The sample yields under 20,000 clones, about 91% seen once. The starting material was unsorted PBMCs, obtained 0.3 years after starting antiretroviral therapy. This clonotype originated in a man in his sixties with HIV. This sequence joins TRBV28 and TRBJ1-2; the D gene is possibly TRBD1 (6 bases). The DNA for the CDR3 is TGTGCCAGCAGTTCGACAGGCGATTTTATACTCTATGGCTACACCTTC. Encoded protein: CASSSTGDFILYGYTF.